Listed here is a single TCR beta chain. Its matching antigen is unknown. TCRdb's table, derived via immunoSEQ multiplex PCR, lists solely in-frame clones and lacks some. The profile shows approximately 100,000 clones, 80% to 85% of them singletons. These data belong to a study of radiotherapy plus CTLA-4 blockade in lung cancer. The wider study: Objective response rate was around 20%; disease control rate, around 31%.

J gave up 2 bases and V 4 bases, and 2 bases lay outside the gene matches. Germline CDR1 reads MDHEN; CDR2 reads SYDVKM. There are 14 residues in the CDR3. Study findings and constraints: TCR clones from tumors expanded in blood after radiotherapy plus ipilimumab.

This sequence originates from a human donor with non-small cell lung cancer who had a partial response to radiotherapy plus ipilimumab. The sample here was peripheral blood, taken from a patient treated with radiotherapy plus ipilimumab. The rearrangement links TRBV28 to TRBJ2-7, with TRBD2 matching over 10 bases. The chain's CDR3 is CASSSSGRAYEQYF. Written as DNA, the CDR3 is TGTGCCAGCAGTTCCAGCGGGAGGGCCTACGAGCAGTACTTC.